These 3 T cell receptor beta chains were sequenced from one sample in a study of blood T cell repertoires in COVID-19. The table came from immunoSEQ multiplex PCR; TCRdb's copy has only in-frame clones and leaves some out. The sample lists 150,000 to 200,000 clones; around four fifths were seen once. The sample taken for sequencing was peripheral blood. Receptors were obtained from an older woman with COVID-19, enrolled during active disease.

The V gene is TRBV27, the J gene TRBJ2-1; 11 bases line up with TRBD1. This CDR3 is 15 amino acids long. Looked up from germline, CDR1 is MNHEY and CDR2 is SMNVEV (reference sequence). Trimming removed 9 bases from V and 9 bases from J; junction bases left unmatched: 13. The CDR3 bases are TGTGCCAGGATCTATCGGACAGGGGGCATCGGTGAGCAGTTCTTC. It yields the protein CARIYRTGGIGEQFF.

The chain employs TRBV5-6 and TRBJ1-2, with 8 bases that match TRBD1. CDR1 SGHDT and CDR2 YYEEEE come from the germline V gene. After removal of 6 bases from V and 1 base from J, the junction contained 11 bases not matched to a gene. This CDR3 spans 16 amino acids. CDR3 protein: CASTPDVGQGNYGYTF. The CDR3 nucleotides are TGTGCCAGCACCCCGGACGTAGGACAGGGTAACTATGGCTACACCTTC. The whole variable domain, filled in from reference TRBV5-6 and TRBJ1-2, reads DAGVTQSPTHLIKTRGQQVTLRCSPKSGHDTVSWYQQALGQGPQFIFQYYEEEERQRGNFPDRFSGHQFPNYSSELNVNALLLGDSALYLCASTPDVGQGNYGYTFGSGTRLTVV.

J is TRBJ1-1 and V is TRBV30, with D unclear. The V gene lost 4 bases and the J gene lost 8 bases, with 11 bases spanning the gap. The CDR3 extends over 11 amino acids. The germline V gene encodes CDR1 GTSNPN and CDR2 SVGIG (reference sequence). The CDR3 spells CAWKSTGEAFF. CDR3 in DNA: TGTGCCTGGAAAAGCACGGGGGAAGCTTTCTTT.